The next 20 T cell receptor beta chains were all read from a single sample in a study of blood T cell repertoires in COVID-19. Only in-frame clones appear in the TCRdb table, and some are missing; sequencing was by immunoSEQ multiplex PCR. The data show over 120,000 clones, approximately 91% seen once. Sequenced sample: peripheral blood. Receptor source: a man between 70 and 80 years old with acute or convalescent COVID-19.

The gene calls are TRBV19 and TRBJ2-7, with 8 bases fitting TRBD1. V was clipped by 6 bases and J by 4 bases; unmatched bases: 5. CDR3 length: 13 amino acids. CDR1 and CDR2 from the germline V gene are LNHDA and SQIVND (reference sequence). The CDR3: CASSRTGSYEQYF. The DNA for the CDR3 is TGTGCCAGTAGCAGGACAGGGTCGTACGAGCAGTACTTC. The whole variable domain, filled in from reference TRBV19 and TRBJ2-7, reads DGGITQSPKYLFRKEGQNVTLSCEQNLNHDAMYWYRQDPGQGLRLIYYSQIVNDFQKGDIAEGYSVSREKKESFPLTVTSAQKNPTAFYLCASSRTGSYEQYFGPGTRLTVT.

This rearrangement joins TRBV6-1 to TRBJ2-6, with TRBD2 as a possible D gene (5 bases). V shed 3 bases and J shed 0 bases, with 6 bases lying between them. The CDR3 sequence is 15 residues long. CDR1 and CDR2 (germline): MNHNS, SASEGT. Here the CDR3 reads CASSEGSSGANVLTF. DNA for the CDR3: TGTGCCAGCAGTGAGGGGAGCTCTGGGGCCAACGTCCTGACTTTC.

This chain uses TRBV28 with TRBJ2-4; D may be TRBD1 (6 bases). V lost 2 bases, J lost 0 bases, and 11 bases lay in between. Germline V CDR1 and CDR2: MDHEN, SYDVKM. This CDR3 is built from 16 residues. CDR3 nucleotide sequence: TGTGCCAGCAGTTTAGTGGACAGTCTAGCCAAAAACATTCAGTACTTC. It codes for CASSLVDSLAKNIQYF.

Remarks on this clone: The sample holds other DNA sequences that translate to the same CDR3. V usage is TRBV2 and J usage is TRBJ1-1; D may be TRBD1 (5 bases). Germline V gives CDR1 SNHLY, CDR2 FYNNEI. Trimming left V 4 bases short and J 2 bases short, with 8 bases between. This CDR3 contains 13 residues. The CDR3 here is CASSADRNTEAFF. The DNA of the CDR3 is TGTGCCAGCAGTGCCGACAGAAACACTGAAGCTTTCTTT.

The J gene is TRBJ1-2, the V gene TRBV28; D remains ambiguous. There are 15 residues in the CDR3. Germline CDR1 MDHEN, CDR2 SYDVKM. Trimming took 0 bases from V and 1 from J, leaving 9 bases between them. The CDR3 here is CASSLWADNNYGYTF. Here the CDR3 DNA reads TGTGCCAGCAGTTTATGGGCAGATAATAACTATGGCTACACCTTC.

V usage is TRBV3-1 (or the pseudogene TRBV3-2) and J usage is TRBJ1-1; possible D gene TRBD1, 5 bases. The CDR3 has 12 residues. The V and J ends lost 8 bases and 5 bases respectively, with 12 bases between them. Germline CDR1 and CDR2: LGHDT and YNNKEL (reference sequence). CDR3 DNA: TGTGCCAGCGGGGCTCTGGGGACTGAAGCTTTCTTT. Protein product: CASGALGTEAFF.

This clone was seen only once. The chain recombines TRBV6-1 with TRBJ2-5, with 9 bases fitting TRBD2. This CDR3 comprises 16 residues. V shed 3 bases and J 4 bases; nucleotides not matched to a gene: 9. Germline V gives CDR1 MNHNS, CDR2 SASEGT. Here the CDR3 reads CASSEPTSGRRETQYF. Here the CDR3 DNA reads TGTGCCAGCAGTGAGCCGACTAGCGGACGGAGAGAGACCCAGTACTTC.

The chain employs TRBV21-1 and TRBJ1-4; the D call of TRBD1 is as the table states it, not checked on the DNA. TRBV21-1 is marked as a pseudogene. This CDR3 has 17 amino acids. The CDR3 DNA reads TGTGCCAGCAGCAAAGATTTTTTACGCCGCAGGGGTGAAAAACTGTTTTTT. It translates to CASSKDFLRRRGEKLFF.

CDR3 sequence (DNA): TGTGCCAGCAGCTTAGCCAGGGCGGGGGACACTGAAGCTTTCTTT. It codes for CASSLARAGDTEAFF. The genes are TRBV11-2 and TRBJ1-1; D possibly corresponds to TRBD1 (5 bases). The V gene's germline CDR1 is SGHAT and CDR2 FQNNGV. This CDR3 is built from 15 residues. Between the trimmed V and J ends, which lost 1 base and 3 bases, there was a span of 12 bases.

The V and J genes are TRBV19 and TRBJ1-5, with TRBD1 matching 8 bases. The CDR3 runs to 14 residues. CDR1 is LNHDA and CDR2 is SQIVND in the germline V gene (reference sequence). J was trimmed by 7 bases and V by 5 bases; bases with no gene match: 7. The DNA for the CDR3 is TGTGCCAGTAGTTCAGGGGGCGCGGGGCAGCCCCAGCATTTT. Residues: CASSSGGAGQPQHF.

The V call is TRBV19, the J call TRBJ1-4; 11 bases fit TRBD1. CDR1 LNHDA and CDR2 SQIVND come from the germline V gene (reference sequence). V gave up 6 bases and J gave up 7 bases; unmatched junction bases: 10. There are 16 residues in the CDR3. The CDR3 sequence is CASSFIGGTGGEKLFF. The CDR3 DNA reads TGTGCCAGTAGCTTCATCGGAGGGACAGGGGGTGAAAAACTGTTTTTT.

This clone occurred a few times. The chain carries TRBV3-1 (or the pseudogene TRBV3-2) and TRBJ1-6; D uncertain. Germline CDR1 is LGHDT and CDR2 is YNNKEL (reference sequence). Between the trimmed V and J ends, which lost 1 base and 3 bases, there was a span of 10 bases. This CDR3 is 16 amino acids long. The CDR3: CASSQGQRLYNSPLHF. The DNA for the CDR3 is TGTGCCAGCAGCCAAGGGCAGAGGCTCTATAATTCACCCCTCCACTTT.

The V and J genes are TRBV7-9 and TRBJ2-5; D is possibly TRBD2 (5 bases). Between the trimmed V and J ends, which lost 7 bases and 5 bases, there was a span of 20 bases. The length of the CDR3 is 15 residues. Per germline, CDR1 SEHNR and CDR2 FQNEAQ (reference sequence). The CDR3 sequence is CASTPAGSPGETQYF. The CDR3 coding sequence is TGTGCCAGCACCCCGGCGGGCAGTCCGGGGGAGACCCAGTACTTC.

This clone has only one observation. This chain uses TRBV6-5 with TRBJ2-7; 7 nucleotides align to TRBD1. CDR1 is MNHEY and CDR2 is SVGAGI in the germline V gene. V gave up 4 bases and J gave up 6 bases; unmatched junction bases: 12. There are 15 residues in the CDR3. DNA for the CDR3: TGTGCCAGCAGTTTGATTACAGGGGTTGGGTCCGAGCAGTACTTC. Protein product: CASSLITGVGSEQYF.

The rearrangement uses TRBV18 and TRBJ2-2; no clear D. Germline-derived CDR1 and CDR2 are KGHSH and LQKENI. There are 13 residues in the CDR3. Trimming cost V 4 bases and J 3 bases, with 6 bases left between them. This chain's CDR3 is CASSLLDTGELFF. CDR3 nucleotides: TGTGCCAGCTCACTTCTAGACACCGGGGAGCTGTTTTTT.

V usage is TRBV28 and J usage is TRBJ1-2; 7 bases are a match to TRBD1. CDR3 length equals 13 residues. CDR1 is MDHEN, CDR2 SYDVKM, per germline. J gave up 4 bases and V 3 bases, and 2 bases lay outside the gene matches. The CDR3, as DNA: TGTGCCAGCAGTTTCGGACAGGTCTATGGCTACACCTTC. Amino acid sequence: CASSFGQVYGYTF.

The rearrangement joins TRBV6-2 or TRBV6-3 to TRBJ2-3; D is possibly TRBD1 (6 bases). The CDR3 consists of 16 residues. CDR1 MNHEY and CDR2 SVGEGT come from the germline V gene. V lost 6 bases, J lost 2 bases, and 18 bases lay in between. CDR3: CASSRPDRPNTDTQYF. CDR3 sequence (DNA): TGTGCCAGCAGCCGCCCCGACAGGCCTAACACAGATACGCAGTATTTT.

The rearrangement joins TRBV29-1 to TRBJ2-5; 14 bases align to TRBD2. After removal of 2 bases from V and 4 bases from J, the junction contained 9 bases not matched to a gene. The CDR3 consists of 17 residues. The germline V gene has CDR1 SQVTM and CDR2 ANQGSEA. The DNA of the CDR3 is TGCAGCGTTGAAAATCTGACTAGCGGGAGGGCGGGAGAGACCCAGTACTTC. This encodes CSVENLTSGRAGETQYF.

The rearrangement uses TRBV23-1 and TRBJ2-7, with D possibly matching TRBD2 (5 bases). TRBV23-1 is an ORF; its function is uncertain. Trimming took 4 bases from V and 5 from J, leaving 6 bases between them. The CDR3 runs 11 residues. CDR3 loop: CASSPRDEQYF. CDR3 bases: TGCGCCAGCAGTCCGCGGGACGAGCAGTACTTC.

This clone appeared a few times. This chain uses TRBV6-2 or TRBV6-3 with TRBJ1-5, with 8 bases that match TRBD1. Germline loops: CDR1 MNHEY, CDR2 SVGEGT. With V trimmed by 6 bases and J by 3 bases, 4 bases remained unmatched. The CDR3 loop spans 14 amino acids. The CDR3 here is CASSRTGNNQPQHF. The CDR3 DNA reads as TGTGCCAGCAGCCGGACAGGGAACAATCAGCCCCAGCATTTT.